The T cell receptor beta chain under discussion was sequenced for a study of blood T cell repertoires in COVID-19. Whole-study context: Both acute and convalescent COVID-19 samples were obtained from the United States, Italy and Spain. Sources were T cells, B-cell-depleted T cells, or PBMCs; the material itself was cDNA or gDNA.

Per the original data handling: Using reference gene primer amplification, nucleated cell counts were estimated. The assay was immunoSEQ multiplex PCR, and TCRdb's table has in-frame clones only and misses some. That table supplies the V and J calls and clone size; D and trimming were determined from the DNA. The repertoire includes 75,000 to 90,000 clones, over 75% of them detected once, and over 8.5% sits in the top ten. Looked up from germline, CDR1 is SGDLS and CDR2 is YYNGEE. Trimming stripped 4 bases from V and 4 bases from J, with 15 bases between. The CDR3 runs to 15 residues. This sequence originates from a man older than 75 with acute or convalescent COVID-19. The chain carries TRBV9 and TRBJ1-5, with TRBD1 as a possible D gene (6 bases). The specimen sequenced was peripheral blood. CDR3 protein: CASSSEPGANQPQHF. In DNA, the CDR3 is TGTGCCAGCAGCTCGGAACCAGGGGCGAATCAGCCCCAGCATTTT.